Following are 21 T cell receptor beta chains from one sample sequenced in a study of T-cell reconstitution after alpha-beta-depleted transplantation in children. Unique molecular identifiers tagged the TCRbeta library. TCRdb reprocessed the PCR reads with MiXCR, giving one entry per CDR3 protein. The sample has roughly 500,000 distinct CDR3 sequences, roughly a tenth seen once; the top ten hold 2%. The specimen comprised PBMCs, sampled before TCRalphabeta/CD19-depleted stem cell transplant. These receptors all stem from a child aged 2-15 years with inherited bone marrow failure, due to receive a stem cell transplant.

This clonotype occurred a few times. The genes are TRBV5-1 and TRBJ2-5; TRBD1 matches at 10 bases. The CDR3 totals 15 residues. After removal of 3 bases from V and 5 bases from J, the junction contained 7 bases not matched to a gene. The germline CDR1 and CDR2 sequences are SGHRS and YFSETQ. The CDR3 region is CASSSTGGALETQYF. The CDR3 nucleotides are TGCGCCAGCAGCTCGACAGGGGGCGCGTTGGAGACCCAGTACTTC.

This clonotype was seen repeatedly, ten times or more. V is TRBV10-3 and J is TRBJ1-3; D uncertain. The V gene's germline CDR1 is ENHRY and CDR2 SYGVKD. Trimming removed 2 bases from V and 9 bases from J, with 14 bases in between. CDR3 length: 14 amino acids. The CDR3 region is CAISETRPMATIYF. The DNA of the CDR3 is TGTGCCATCAGTGAGACACGACCCATGGCCACCATATATTTT.

This CDR3 is CASSLVPGPVTEAFF. In nucleotides, the CDR3 is TGCGCCAGCAGCTTGGTTCCAGGGCCGGTTACTGAAGCTTTCTTT. The V call is TRBV5-1, the J call TRBJ1-1; maybe TRBD1 (5 bases). The V end was cut by 0 bases, the J end by 5 bases, with 14 bases between. CDR1 SGHRS and CDR2 YFSETQ come from the germline V gene. The CDR3 extends over 15 amino acids.

This clonotype was counted many times. The chain links TRBV29-1 to TRBJ2-7; D is ambiguous. This CDR3 is built from 16 residues. V shed 4 bases and J shed 6 bases, with 25 bases lying between them. The germline CDR1 and CDR2 sequences are SQVTM and ANQGSEA. Here the CDR3 reads CSVAPAKGPPISEQYF. The CDR3 bases are TGCAGCGTTGCCCCCGCGAAAGGGCCGCCTATAAGCGAGCAGTACTTC.

This clonotype was detected many times. The rearrangement joins TRBV5-1 to TRBJ2-7; 9 bases match TRBD1. The length of the CDR3 is 14 residues. The trim removed 0 bases at V and 4 bases at J, leaving 2 bases unmatched. Germline values: CDR1 SGHRS, CDR2 YFSETQ. The CDR3 loop is CASSLGTGVYEQYF. CDR3 bases: TGCGCCAGCAGCTTGGGGACAGGGGTTTACGAGCAGTACTTC. Variable domain in full (rest from reference TRBV5-1 and TRBJ2-7): KAGVTQTPRYLIKTRGQQVTLSCSPISGHRSVSWYQQTPGQGLQFLFEYFSETQRNKGNFPGRFSGRQFSNSRSEMNVSTLELGDSALYLCASSLGTGVYEQYFGPGTRLTVT.

This clonotype has a handful of counts. The chain recombines TRBV6-5 with TRBJ1-5; a weak D match, TRBD1 (6 bases). In germline, CDR1 is MNHEY, CDR2 SVGAGI. This CDR3 region has 15 residues. The V end was cut by 7 bases, the J end by 1 base, with 14 bases between. Here the CDR3 reads CASIMAGASNQPQHF. Here the CDR3 DNA reads TGTGCCAGCATTATGGCGGGGGCGAGCAATCAGCCCCAGCATTTT.

This clonotype was observed a few times. V and J are TRBV11-2 and TRBJ2-3; D gene unclear. V lost 3 bases to trimming and J lost 0 bases, with 13 bases between them. From germline, CDR1 is SGHAT and CDR2 FQNNGV. The CDR3 is 16 residues long. The CDR3, as DNA: TGTGCCAGCAGCTTCGCTCCTCGCCTAAGCACAGATACGCAGTATTTT. Translating gives CASSFAPRLSTDTQYF.

This clonotype was seen at least ten times. The chain employs TRBV12-3 or TRBV12-4 and TRBJ1-2; possibly TRBD1 for D (5 bases). The CDR3 is 17 residues long. The ends were cut back, 2 bases at V and 4 bases at J, with 20 bases in the middle. CDR3 loop: CASSLSGTATFRYGYTF. For the CDR3, the DNA is TGTGCCAGCAGTTTATCCGGGACCGCTACCTTCCGCTATGGCTACACCTTC.

This clonotype was recorded at least ten times. The chain carries TRBV9 and TRBJ2-1, with D unclear. Germline lookup yields CDR1 SGDLS and CDR2 YYNGEE. The CDR3 consists of 12 residues. The ends were cut back, 8 bases at V and 2 bases at J, with 8 bases in the middle. In DNA, the CDR3 is TGTGCCAGTGGAGACCCCTACAATGAGCAGTTCTTC. This sequence encodes CASGDPYNEQFF.

This clonotype was picked up many times. The rearrangement links TRBV4-3 to TRBJ2-7, with D perhaps TRBD1 (7 bases). This CDR3 comprises 15 residues. Per germline, CDR1 LGHNA and CDR2 YSLEER. With 1 base removed from V and 2 bases from J, the gap between germline ends came to 12 bases. CDR3 nucleotide sequence: TGCGCCAGCAGCCAAGGTGCGGGACAGCCCTACGAGCAGTACTTC. This encodes CASSQGAGQPYEQYF.

This clonotype was observed many times. The chain couples TRBV25-1 to TRBJ2-3; TRBD2 aligns across 8 bases. The CDR3 is made up of 15 amino acids. V was clipped by 6 bases and J by 2 bases; unmatched bases: 7. Germline V gene sequence: CDR1 MGHDK, CDR2 SYGVNS. The CDR3 sequence is CASRTTSDYTDTQYF. CDR3 DNA: TGTGCCAGCAGAACGACTAGCGATTACACAGATACGCAGTATTTT.

This clonotype was seen a handful of times. This chain uses TRBV12-3 or TRBV12-4 with TRBJ1-5; D possibly corresponds to TRBD1 (6 bases). This CDR3 region has 15 residues. The V end was cut by 3 bases, the J end by 4 bases, with 13 bases between. The CDR3 sequence: CASSFWGAPNQPQHF. The CDR3 coding sequence is TGTGCCAGCAGTTTTTGGGGGGCCCCGAATCAGCCCCAGCATTTT.

This clonotype was counted many times. The chain couples TRBV12-3 or TRBV12-4 to TRBJ2-1; D is unresolved. This CDR3 comprises 15 residues. The ends were cut back, 7 bases at V and 0 bases at J, with 13 bases in the middle. The CDR3 protein is CASTYDPSSYNEQFF. The DNA of the CDR3 is TGTGCCAGCACCTATGATCCCAGCTCCTACAATGAGCAGTTCTTC.

This clonotype has ten or more counts. The chain recombines TRBV12-3 or TRBV12-4 with TRBJ2-6, with 8 bases matching TRBD1. The CDR3 has 16 amino acids. V trimming: 5 bases; J trimming: 3 bases; junction bases outside the gene matches: 6. CDR3 amino acids: CASSADRVRGANVLTF. The CDR3 DNA reads as TGTGCCAGCAGTGCGGACAGGGTTCGTGGGGCCAACGTCCTGACTTTC.

This clonotype came up many times. The chain joins TRBV4-2 to TRBJ1-1; possibly TRBD1 for D (5 bases). This CDR3 is 13 amino acids long. Per germline, CDR1 LGHNA and CDR2 YNFKEQ. The V and J ends lost 0 bases and 11 bases respectively, with 13 bases between them. The CDR3 coding sequence is TGTGCCAGCAGCCAAGATCCGGCAGGGCGCGCTTTCTTT. Translated: CASSQDPAGRAFF.

This chain uses TRBV6-2 or TRBV6-3 with TRBJ1-5; D is perhaps TRBD1 (6 bases). The germline gives CDR1 MNHEY, CDR2 SVGEGT. Trimming took off 5 bases at V and 4 bases at J, with 15 bases between the two ends. The CDR3 has 15 residues. The CDR3 sequence: CASSPSRGDNQPQHF. CDR3 nucleotide sequence: TGTGCCAGCAGTCCTTCCAGGGGAGATAATCAGCCCCAGCATTTT.

This chain connects TRBV18 to TRBJ2-7; D not certain. The V end was cut by 3 bases, the J end by 3 bases, with 12 bases between. Germline V gene lookup returns CDR1 KGHSH and CDR2 LQKENI. This CDR3 comprises 14 residues. The CDR3 DNA reads as TGTGCCAGCTCACCCCCCCTCGTTCGCTACGAGCAGTACTTC. It encodes CASSPPLVRYEQYF.

A few counts support this clonotype. The chain couples TRBV10-3 to TRBJ2-2, with TRBD2 identical over 9 bases. The CDR3 covers 15 residues. Germline V gives CDR1 ENHRY, CDR2 SYGVKD. V shed 11 bases and J 6 bases; nucleotides not matched to a gene: 13. CDR3 region: CAHRPGTSYPGELFF. Here the CDR3 DNA reads TGTGCCCACCGGCCCGGGACTAGCTATCCCGGGGAGCTGTTTTTT.

This clonotype was seen many times. The CDR3 region has the DNA TGTGCCAGTAGTCGACTAGCGGAGTACAATGAGCAGTTCTTC. This encodes CASSRLAEYNEQFF. The genes are TRBV19 and TRBJ2-1; 9 bases match TRBD2. Germline loops: CDR1 LNHDA, CDR2 SQIVND (reference sequence). CDR3 length: 14 residues. V was clipped by 5 bases and J by 4 bases; unmatched bases: 3. Combining the CDR3 with reference TRBV19 and TRBJ2-1 gives the whole variable domain DGGITQSPKYLFRKEGQNVTLSCEQNLNHDAMYWYRQDPGQGLRLIYYSQIVNDFQKGDIAEGYSVSREKKESFPLTVTSAQKNPTAFYLCASSRLAEYNEQFFGPGTRLTVL.

CDR3 sequence: CASSWDGAGYYEQYF. The CDR3, as DNA: TGTGCCAGCAGTTGGGACGGAGCGGGGTACTACGAGCAGTACTTC. V and J are TRBV12-3 or TRBV12-4 and TRBJ2-7; 7 bases map to TRBD2. The CDR3 extends over 15 amino acids. After removal of 4 bases from V and 3 bases from J, the junction contained 9 bases not matched to a gene.

This clonotype was observed at least ten times. The chain is built from TRBV29-1 and TRBJ2-1, with 10 nucleotides matching TRBD2. CDR1 is SQVTM, CDR2 ANQGSEA, per germline. The V segment lost 3 bases and the J segment 10 bases; nucleotides outside the gene matches: 0. The CDR3 consists of 11 residues. CDR3 in amino acids: CSVETSGEQFF. The CDR3 region has the DNA TGCAGCGTTGAGACTAGCGGGGAGCAGTTCTTC.